These T cell receptor beta chains were read from a single sample in a study of a mutant IDH1 vaccine in newly diagnosed glioma. Using immunoSEQ multiplex PCR, the repertoire was profiled, and TCRdb retains in-frame clones only, with some absent. The sample includes about 40,000 clones, just over 90% seen only once; the top ten take around 2.5%. No antigen is known for these receptors. Specimen: PBMCs, collected from a glioma patient whose treatment included an IDH1 peptide vaccine. All receptors come from a man between 50 and 59 years old with glioma. Both conserved end residues are part of each CDR3.

J gene: TRBJ2-7; V gene: TRBV2; CDR3 protein: CASRLRRDRAYEQYF
J gene: TRBJ1-6; V gene: TRBV12-2; CDR3 protein: CASRLALRPF
J gene: TRBJ1-4; V gene: TRBV25-1; CDR3 protein: CASSEYEKLFF
J gene: TRBJ2-3; V gene: TRBV6-5; CDR3 protein: CASSYAGLEPTDTQYF
J gene: TRBJ2-7; V gene: TRBV19; CDR3 protein: CASSMGLAGGGAVYEQYF
J gene: TRBJ1-5; V gene: TRBV5-1; CDR3 protein: CASSLAGYSNQPQHF
J gene: TRBJ2-5; V gene: TRBV5-6; CDR3 protein: CASSKTGGETQYF
J gene: TRBJ1-2; V gene: TRBV4-1; CDR3 protein: CASSQPGTGGQHGYTF
J gene: TRBJ2-1; V gene: TRBV4-1; CDR3 protein: CASSQGLTGTHYNEQFF
J gene: TRBJ2-7; V gene: TRBV11-2; CDR3 protein: CASSRLAGGYEQYF
J gene: TRBJ2-6; V gene: TRBV10-3; CDR3 protein: CAISFPRAQVGIESGANVLTF
J gene: TRBJ1-5; V gene: TRBV6-1; CDR3 protein: CASSDSGGAQPQHF
J gene: TRBJ2-7; V gene: TRBV29-1; CDR3 protein: CSVELDRAYEQYF
J gene: TRBJ1-4; V gene: TRBV4-1; CDR3 protein: CASSQDQRGDKLFF
J gene: TRBJ2-1; V gene: TRBV5-1; CDR3 protein: CASSLAGGSSYNEQFF
J gene: TRBJ2-7; V gene: TRBV7-8; CDR3 protein: CASSNRQGYEQYF
J gene: TRBJ2-3; V gene: TRBV28; CDR3 protein: CATQLAVRTDTQYF
J gene: TRBJ2-7; V gene: TRBV7-9; CDR3 protein: CASSLEAGHSTF
J gene: TRBJ2-7; V gene: TRBV9; CDR3 protein: CASSASGLYDEQYF
J gene: TRBJ2-6; V gene: TRBV9; CDR3 protein: CASSVGTGGTGANVLTF
J gene: TRBJ2-7; V gene: TRBV7-6; CDR3 protein: CASSSTGSYEQYF
J gene: TRBJ1-1; V gene: TRBV7-2; CDR3 protein: CASSLVDSAREEAFF
J gene: TRBJ2-7; V gene: TRBV9; CDR3 protein: CASSVGISSHSYEQYF
J gene: TRBJ1-5; V gene: TRBV29-1; CDR3 protein: CSLMAYDSRAYSNQPQHF
J gene: TRBJ2-3; V gene: TRBV5-5; CDR3 protein: CASSLASRDNTDTQYF
J gene: TRBJ1-2; V gene: TRBV9; CDR3 protein: CASSVGIDRANYGYTF
J gene: TRBJ1-1; V gene: TRBV11-2; CDR3 protein: CASSLLQGGTEAFF
J gene: TRBJ2-5; V gene: TRBV27; CDR3 protein: CASSKSGYQETQYF
J gene: TRBJ2-3; V gene: TRBV7-7; CDR3 protein: CASSLAGRSDTQYF
J gene: TRBJ2-5; V gene: TRBV2; CDR3 protein: CASSDQETQYF
J gene: TRBJ2-6; V gene: TRBV7-2; CDR3 protein: CASSLGSGANVLTF
J gene: TRBJ1-1; V gene: TRBV2; CDR3 protein: CASSRGGRDVSEAFF
J gene: TRBJ1-1; V gene: TRBV7-8; CDR3 protein: CASSSYMNTEAFF
J gene: TRBJ2-5; V gene: TRBV7-2; CDR3 protein: CASSFSGARETQYF
J gene: TRBJ2-2; V gene: TRBV19; CDR3 protein: CASSVGLNTGELFF
J gene: TRBJ1-2; V gene: TRBV15; CDR3 protein: CATSKRGGGEGYTF
J gene: TRBJ1-4; V gene: TRBV7-9; CDR3 protein: CASSLGWTNSPPKEKLFF
J gene: TRBJ2-3; V gene: TRBV25-1; CDR3 protein: CASKGGSPDTQYF
J gene: TRBJ1-4; V gene: TRBV6-1; CDR3 protein: CASSEVATTNEKLFF
J gene: TRBJ2-3; V gene: TRBV5-1; CDR3 protein: CASSARPGYILAGEFTDTQYF
J gene: TRBJ2-7; V gene: TRBV27; CDR3 protein: CASSLQTRLYEQYF
J gene: TRBJ2-3; V gene: TRBV18; CDR3 protein: CASSPQWVTDTQYF
J gene: TRBJ2-3; V gene: TRBV28; CDR3 protein: CASSLPFTSTDTQYF
J gene: TRBJ2-1; V gene: TRBV6-1; CDR3 protein: CASSEAWGGYNEQFF
J gene: TRBJ2-7; V gene: TRBV4-2; CDR3 protein: CASSQLALGDPYEQYF
J gene: TRBJ2-5; V gene: TRBV27; CDR3 protein: CASSIGGTQYF
J gene: TRBJ1-6; V gene: TRBV7-2; CDR3 protein: CASSLHKASPLHF
J gene: TRBJ1-4; V gene: TRBV7-2; CDR3 protein: CASSRTGNEKLFF
J gene: TRBJ2-1; V gene: TRBV4-3; CDR3 protein: CASSPELGDRGYNEQFF
J gene: TRBJ2-7; V gene: TRBV27; CDR3 protein: CASSFSGHQPHEQYF
J gene: TRBJ2-6; V gene: TRBV5-1; CDR3 protein: CASSSDYRDGLSSGANVLTF
J gene: TRBJ2-7; V gene: TRBV11-2; CDR3 protein: CASSLGSSGIYEQYF
J gene: TRBJ1-2; V gene: TRBV6-4; CDR3 protein: CASSLEAGSYGYTF
J gene: TRBJ1-1; V gene: TRBV6-1; CDR3 protein: CASSEGDGLGAFF
J gene: TRBJ1-2; V gene: TRBV5-1; CDR3 protein: CASSLENTGGYTF
J gene: TRBJ2-1; V gene: TRBV9; CDR3 protein: CASSPSGTGLDNEQFF
J gene: TRBJ1-1; V gene: TRBV6-5; CDR3 protein: CASSRGINLVTEAFF
J gene: TRBJ2-1; V gene: TRBV23-1; CDR3 protein: CASSQRFLGSPYNEQFF
J gene: TRBJ1-2; V gene: TRBV28; CDR3 protein: CASHAGTNYGYTF
J gene: TRBJ1-3; V gene: TRBV27; CDR3 protein: CASSLSAGPGNTIYF